The source of this T cell receptor beta chain is a study of regulatory T cells in long-lasting Graves disease. This clonotype appeared a few times. Its cognate antigen is unknown. Findings of the study overall: The TCR repertoire of persistent Graves' patients was less diverse than that of newly diagnosed ones. Gene preferences differed: TRBV28, TRBJ1-2, TRBJ2-5 in persistent cases.

With iRepertoire HTBI primers and Arm-PCR of CDR3 regions, TCR beta libraries were built. Original processing notes: Identification of gene segments yielded some 60 TRBV and about 14 TRBJ across samples. In TCRdb, the multiplex PCR reads were re-called with MiXCR into one record per CDR3 protein. It is TCRdb's table, rather than the study itself, that gives the V and J calls and clone size. The sample records fewer than 550,000 distinct CDR3 sequences, about 22% being singletons. CDR1 is SNHLY, CDR2 FYNNEI, per germline. The V gene lost 6 bases and the J gene lost 9 bases, with 11 bases spanning the gap. The CDR3 totals 12 residues. Stated time point: persistent/refractory GD, antithyroid drugs over 5 years with positive TRAb. Isolated PBMC RNA provided the starting material for the TCR library. Diagnosis followed American Thyroid Association guidelines for Graves' disease.

J is TRBJ2-2 and V is TRBV2, with no clear D. This sequence was found in a female donor with Graves disease. The sequences come from peripheral blood mononuclear cells (PBMCs), collected when the disease was refractory, from a patient treated with antithyroid drugs. The CDR3 nucleotides are TGTGCCAGCAGGAGAGTCGGTCGGGAGCTGTTTTTT. Translated, it gives CASRRVGRELFF.